This paragraph reports one T cell receptor beta chain. This sample was taken from a study of blood T cell repertoires in COVID-19. Residents of under 25 US areas, aged roughly 18 to 89 years, made up the participants. Each exposed participant met a COVID-19 case in the 2 weeks preceding study entry. Here immunoSEQ multiplex PCR was the method, and the copy in TCRdb shows in-frame clones only, minus some. The table has about 270,000 clones, around 90% seen once. The sequence was obtained from a man aged 40-55 years who had been exposed to COVID-19. The sequenced material came from PBMCs or T cells enriched from blood (not recorded which).

CDR3 region: CASSLVVEGQIYEQYF. In nucleotides, the CDR3 is TGTGCCAGCAGCTTAGTTGTAGAGGGCCAAATCTACGAGCAGTACTTC. The chain is built from TRBV7-6 and TRBJ2-7, with a weak D call TRBD2 (5 bases). This CDR3 is 16 amino acids long. The germline V and J ends were trimmed by 1 base and 3 bases, with 16 bases remaining between them. Germline V lookup: CDR1 SGHVS, CDR2 FNYEAQ.